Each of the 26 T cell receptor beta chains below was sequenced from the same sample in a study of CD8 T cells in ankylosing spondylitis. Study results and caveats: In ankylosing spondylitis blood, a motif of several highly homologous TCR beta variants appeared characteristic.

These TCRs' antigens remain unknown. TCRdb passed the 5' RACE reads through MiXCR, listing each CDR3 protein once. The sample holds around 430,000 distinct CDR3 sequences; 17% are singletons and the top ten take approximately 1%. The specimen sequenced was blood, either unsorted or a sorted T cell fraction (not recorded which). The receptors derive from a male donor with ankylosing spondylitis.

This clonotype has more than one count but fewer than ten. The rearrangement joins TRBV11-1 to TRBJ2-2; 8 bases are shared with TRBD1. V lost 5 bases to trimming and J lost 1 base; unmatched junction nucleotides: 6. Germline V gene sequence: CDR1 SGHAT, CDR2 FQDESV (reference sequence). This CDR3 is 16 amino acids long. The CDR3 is CASSADRGGNTGELFF. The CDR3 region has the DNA TGTGCCAGCAGCGCTGACAGGGGCGGGAACACCGGGGAGCTGTTTTTT.

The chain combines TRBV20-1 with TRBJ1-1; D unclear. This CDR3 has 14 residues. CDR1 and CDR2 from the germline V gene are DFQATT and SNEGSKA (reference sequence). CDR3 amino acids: CSAPQTGRSTEAFF. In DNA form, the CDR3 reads TGCAGCGCACCTCAGACGGGTCGTAGCACTGAAGCTTTCTTT.

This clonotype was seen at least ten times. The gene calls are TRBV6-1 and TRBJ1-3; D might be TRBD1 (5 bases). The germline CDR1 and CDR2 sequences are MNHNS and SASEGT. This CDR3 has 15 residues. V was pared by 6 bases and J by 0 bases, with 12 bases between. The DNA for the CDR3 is TGTGCCAGCAGGGATGACGGGGGCTCTGGAAACACCATATATTTT. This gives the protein CASRDDGGSGNTIYF.

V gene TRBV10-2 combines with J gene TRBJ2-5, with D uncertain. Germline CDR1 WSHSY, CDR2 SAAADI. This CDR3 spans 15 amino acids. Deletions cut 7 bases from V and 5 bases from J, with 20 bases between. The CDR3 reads CASITTTDFRETQYF. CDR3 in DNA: TGCGCCAGCATCACAACCACTGACTTCAGGGAGACCCAGTACTTC.

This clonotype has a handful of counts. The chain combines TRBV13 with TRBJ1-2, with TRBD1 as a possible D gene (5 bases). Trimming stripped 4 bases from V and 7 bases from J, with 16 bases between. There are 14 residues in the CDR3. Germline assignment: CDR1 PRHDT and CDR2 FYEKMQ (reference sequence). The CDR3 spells CASSSGTPTGGYTF. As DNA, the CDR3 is TGTGCCAGCAGCTCCGGGACGCCGACTGGTGGCTACACCTTC.

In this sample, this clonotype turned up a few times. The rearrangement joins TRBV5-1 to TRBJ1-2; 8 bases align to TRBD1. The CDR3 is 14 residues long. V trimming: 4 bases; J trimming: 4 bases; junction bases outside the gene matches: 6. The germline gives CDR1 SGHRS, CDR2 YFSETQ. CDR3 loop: CASSDSTGAYGYTF. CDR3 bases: TGCGCCAGCAGCGACTCGACAGGGGCCTATGGCTACACCTTC.

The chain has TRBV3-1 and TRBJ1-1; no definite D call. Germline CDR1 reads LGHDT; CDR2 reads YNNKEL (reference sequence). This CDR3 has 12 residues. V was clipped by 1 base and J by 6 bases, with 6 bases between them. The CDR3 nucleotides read TGTGCCAGCAGCCAAGGGGGTTCTGAAGCTTTCTTT. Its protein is CASSQGGSEAFF.

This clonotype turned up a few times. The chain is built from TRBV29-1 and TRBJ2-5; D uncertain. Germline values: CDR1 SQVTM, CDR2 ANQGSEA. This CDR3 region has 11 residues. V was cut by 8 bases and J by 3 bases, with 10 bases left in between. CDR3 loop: CSIRPKETQYF. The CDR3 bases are TGCAGCATACGGCCAAAAGAGACCCAGTACTTC.

The CDR3 coding sequence is TGTGCCAGCAGCCAGTCGGTAGGGACGGGGCAGTACTTC. It encodes CASSQSVGTGQYF. This sequence joins TRBV7-9 and TRBJ2-7; TRBD1 or TRBD2 may be the D gene (5 bases each). V lost 5 bases, J lost 9 bases, and 17 bases lay in between. Germline V CDR1 and CDR2: SEHNR, FQNEAQ (reference sequence). This CDR3 contains 13 residues.

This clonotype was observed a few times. The CDR3 DNA is TGCGCCAGCAGCCCGGAGCGGGGGGGAACCCAAGAGACCCAGTACTTC. Protein: CASSPERGGTQETQYF. This sequence joins TRBV5-1 and TRBJ2-5, with 10 bases fitting TRBD2. Per the germline V gene, CDR1 is SGHRS and CDR2 is YFSETQ. V lost 4 bases to trimming and J lost 1 base; unmatched junction nucleotides: 7. This CDR3 comprises 16 residues.

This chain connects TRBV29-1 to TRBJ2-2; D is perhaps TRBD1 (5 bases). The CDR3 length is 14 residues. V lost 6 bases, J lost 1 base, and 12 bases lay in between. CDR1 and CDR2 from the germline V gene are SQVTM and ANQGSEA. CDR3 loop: CSVVQELNTGELFF. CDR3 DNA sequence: TGCAGCGTCGTACAGGAGCTGAACACCGGGGAGCTGTTTTTT.

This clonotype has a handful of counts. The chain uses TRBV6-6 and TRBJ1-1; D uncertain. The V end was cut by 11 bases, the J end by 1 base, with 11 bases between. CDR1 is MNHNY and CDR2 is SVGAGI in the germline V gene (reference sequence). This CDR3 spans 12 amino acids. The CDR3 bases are TGTGCCTCGGCCCGAGGGAACACTGAAGCTTTCTTT. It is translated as CASARGNTEAFF.

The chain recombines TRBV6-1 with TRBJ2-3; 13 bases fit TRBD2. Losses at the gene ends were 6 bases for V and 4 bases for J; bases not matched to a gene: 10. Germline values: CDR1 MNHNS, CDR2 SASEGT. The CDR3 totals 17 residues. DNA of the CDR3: TGTGCCAGCAGCATGGGACTAGCGGGATCCTACGCAGATACGCAGTATTTT. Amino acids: CASSMGLAGSYADTQYF.

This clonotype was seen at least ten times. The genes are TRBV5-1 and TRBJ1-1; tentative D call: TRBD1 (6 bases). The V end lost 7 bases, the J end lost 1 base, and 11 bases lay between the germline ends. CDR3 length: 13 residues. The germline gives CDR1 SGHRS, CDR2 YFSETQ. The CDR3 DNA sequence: TGCGCCAGCGCTCAGGGGCCGAACACTGAAGCTTTCTTT. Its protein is CASAQGPNTEAFF.

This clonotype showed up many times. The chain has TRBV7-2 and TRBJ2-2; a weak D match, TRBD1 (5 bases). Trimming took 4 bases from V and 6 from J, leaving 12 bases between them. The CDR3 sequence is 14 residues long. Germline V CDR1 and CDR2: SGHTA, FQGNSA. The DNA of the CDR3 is TGTGCCAGCAGCTCCCAGGGTTCGGCCGGGGAGCTGTTTTTT. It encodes CASSSQGSAGELFF.

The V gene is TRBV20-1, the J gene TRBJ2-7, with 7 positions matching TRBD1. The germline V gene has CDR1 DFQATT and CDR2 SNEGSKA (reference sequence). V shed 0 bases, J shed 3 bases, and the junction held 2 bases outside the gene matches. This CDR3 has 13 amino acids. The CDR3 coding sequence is TGCAGTGCTAGAGAAGGGACAGACTACGAGCAGTACTTC. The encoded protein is CSAREGTDYEQYF.

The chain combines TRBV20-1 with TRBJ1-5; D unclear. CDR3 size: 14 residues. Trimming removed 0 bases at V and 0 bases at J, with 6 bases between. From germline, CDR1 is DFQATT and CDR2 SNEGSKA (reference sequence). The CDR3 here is CSARDVNSNQPQHF. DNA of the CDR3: TGCAGTGCTAGAGATGTAAATAGCAATCAGCCCCAGCATTTT.

The CDR3 DNA follows: TGTGCCAGCAGTTACAAGGACATGAACACTGAAGCTTTCTTT. It is translated as CASSYKDMNTEAFF. The chain recombines TRBV6-5 with TRBJ1-1, with D perhaps matching TRBD1 (5 bases). CDR3 length: 14 amino acids. Germline CDR1 and CDR2: MNHEY and SVGAGI. Trimming left V 2 bases short and J 0 bases short, with 7 bases between.

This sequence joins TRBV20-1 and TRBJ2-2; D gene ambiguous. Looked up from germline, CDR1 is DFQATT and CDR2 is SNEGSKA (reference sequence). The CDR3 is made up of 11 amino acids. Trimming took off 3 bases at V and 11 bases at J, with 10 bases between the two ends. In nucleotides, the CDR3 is TGCAGTGCTAGCTCCAAACATGAGCTGTTTTTT. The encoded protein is CSASSKHELFF.

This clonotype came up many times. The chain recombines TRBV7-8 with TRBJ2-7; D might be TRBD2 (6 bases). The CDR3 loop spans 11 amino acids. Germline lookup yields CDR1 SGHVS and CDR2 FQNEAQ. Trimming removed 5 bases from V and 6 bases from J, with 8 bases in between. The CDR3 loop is CASSRGVEQYF. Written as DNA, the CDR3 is TGTGCCAGCAGCCGCGGGGTCGAGCAGTACTTC. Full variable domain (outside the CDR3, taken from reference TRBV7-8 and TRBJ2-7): GAGVSQSPRYKVAKRGQDVALRCDPISGHVSLFWYQQALGQGPEFLTYFQNEAQLDKSGLPSDRFFAERPEGSVSTLKIQRTQQEDSAVYLCASSRGVEQYFGPGTRLTVT.

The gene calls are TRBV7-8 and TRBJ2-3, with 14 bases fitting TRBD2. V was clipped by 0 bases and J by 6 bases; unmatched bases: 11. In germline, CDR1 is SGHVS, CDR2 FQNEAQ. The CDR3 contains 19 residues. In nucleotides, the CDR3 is TGTGCCAGCAGCTTAGCCAAACTCGGACTAGCGGGGGGCTCGGATACGCAGTATTTT. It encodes CASSLAKLGLAGGSDTQYF.

Here the CDR3 reads CASSPTGLRTGELFF. The CDR3 nucleotides are TGTGCCAGCAGCCCGACAGGGTTGAGGACCGGGGAGCTGTTTTTT. V and J are TRBV3-1 and TRBJ2-2; 7 nucleotides agree with TRBD1. Germline values: CDR1 LGHDT, CDR2 YNNKEL (reference sequence). The CDR3 length is 15 residues. The J segment lost 5 bases and the V segment lost 4 bases, leaving 7 bases of the junction unmatched.

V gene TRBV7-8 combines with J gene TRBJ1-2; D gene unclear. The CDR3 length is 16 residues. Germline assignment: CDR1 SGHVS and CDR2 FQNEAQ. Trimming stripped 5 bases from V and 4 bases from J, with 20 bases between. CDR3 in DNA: TGTGCCAGCAGCCGGATGCACGGCCCCGCCAGCTATGGCTACACCTTC. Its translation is CASSRMHGPASYGYTF. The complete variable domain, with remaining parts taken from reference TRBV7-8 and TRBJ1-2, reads GAGVSQSPRYKVAKRGQDVALRCDPISGHVSLFWYQQALGQGPEFLTYFQNEAQLDKSGLPSDRFFAERPEGSVSTLKIQRTQQEDSAVYLCASSRMHGPASYGYTFGSGTRLTVV.

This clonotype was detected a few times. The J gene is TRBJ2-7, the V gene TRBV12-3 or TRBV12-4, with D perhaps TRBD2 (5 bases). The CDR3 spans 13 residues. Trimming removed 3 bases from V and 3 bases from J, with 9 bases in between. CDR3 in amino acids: CASSFGRDYEQYF. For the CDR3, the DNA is TGTGCCAGCAGTTTTGGCCGGGACTACGAGCAGTACTTC.

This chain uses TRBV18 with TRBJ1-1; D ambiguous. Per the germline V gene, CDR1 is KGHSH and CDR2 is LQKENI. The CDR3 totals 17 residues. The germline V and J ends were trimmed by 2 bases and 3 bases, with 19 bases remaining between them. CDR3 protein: CASSPSRGSRRDTEAFF. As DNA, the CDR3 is TGTGCCAGCTCACCATCTCGCGGGTCCAGAAGGGACACTGAAGCTTTCTTT.

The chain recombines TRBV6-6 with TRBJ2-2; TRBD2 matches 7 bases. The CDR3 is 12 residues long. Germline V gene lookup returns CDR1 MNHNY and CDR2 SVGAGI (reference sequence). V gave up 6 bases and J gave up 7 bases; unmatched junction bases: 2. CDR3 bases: TGTGCCAGCAGATGGACTAGCGGGGAGCTGTTTTTT. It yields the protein CASRWTSGELFF.